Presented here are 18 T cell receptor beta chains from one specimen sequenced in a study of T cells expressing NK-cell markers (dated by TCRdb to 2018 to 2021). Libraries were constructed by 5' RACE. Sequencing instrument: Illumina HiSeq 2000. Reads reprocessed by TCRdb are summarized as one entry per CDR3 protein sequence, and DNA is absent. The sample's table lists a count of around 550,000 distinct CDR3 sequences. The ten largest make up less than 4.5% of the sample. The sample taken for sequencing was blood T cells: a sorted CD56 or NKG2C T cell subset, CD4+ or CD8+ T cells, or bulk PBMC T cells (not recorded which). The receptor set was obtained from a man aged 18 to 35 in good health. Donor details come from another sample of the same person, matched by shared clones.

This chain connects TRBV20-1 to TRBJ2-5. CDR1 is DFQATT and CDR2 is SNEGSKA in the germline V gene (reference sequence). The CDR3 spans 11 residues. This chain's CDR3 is CSAPRSGAQYF.

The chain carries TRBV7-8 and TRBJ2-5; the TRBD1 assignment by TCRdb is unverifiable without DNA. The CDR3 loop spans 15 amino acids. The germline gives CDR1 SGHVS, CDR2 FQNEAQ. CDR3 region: CASSQLTGTGETQYF.

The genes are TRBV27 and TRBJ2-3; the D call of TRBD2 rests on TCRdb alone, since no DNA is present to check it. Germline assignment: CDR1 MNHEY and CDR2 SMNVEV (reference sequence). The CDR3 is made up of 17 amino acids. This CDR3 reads CASSFGGGLAGVDTQYF.

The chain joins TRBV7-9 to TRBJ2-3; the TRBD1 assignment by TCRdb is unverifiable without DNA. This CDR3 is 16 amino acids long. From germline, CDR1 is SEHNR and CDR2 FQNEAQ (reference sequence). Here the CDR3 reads CASSSLDRGETDTQYF.

The CDR3 region is CASSFETSGTSGELFF. The V call is TRBV7-6, the J call TRBJ2-2; the D call of TRBD2 rests on TCRdb alone, since no DNA is present to check it. The CDR3 runs to 16 residues. CDR1 and CDR2 from the germline V gene are SGHVS and FNYEAQ.

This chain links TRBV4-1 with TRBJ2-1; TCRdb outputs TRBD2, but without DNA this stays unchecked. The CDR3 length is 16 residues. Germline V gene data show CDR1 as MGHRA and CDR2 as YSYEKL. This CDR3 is CASSHPRGGSTNEQFF.

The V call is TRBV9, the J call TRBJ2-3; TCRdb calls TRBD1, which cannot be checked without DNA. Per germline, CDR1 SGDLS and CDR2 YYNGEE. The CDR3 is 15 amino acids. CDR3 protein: CASSGRDRAEDTQYF. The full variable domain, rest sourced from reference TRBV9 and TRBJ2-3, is DSGVTQTPKHLITATGQRVTLRCSPRSGDLSVYWYQQSLDQGLQFLIQYYNGEERAKGNILERFSAQQFPDLHSELNLSSLELGDSALYFCASSGRDRAEDTQYFGPGTRLTVL.

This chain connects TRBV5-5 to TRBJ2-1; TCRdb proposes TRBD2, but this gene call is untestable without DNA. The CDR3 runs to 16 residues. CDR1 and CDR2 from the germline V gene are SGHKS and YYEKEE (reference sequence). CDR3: CASSMKLAGGPNEQFF.

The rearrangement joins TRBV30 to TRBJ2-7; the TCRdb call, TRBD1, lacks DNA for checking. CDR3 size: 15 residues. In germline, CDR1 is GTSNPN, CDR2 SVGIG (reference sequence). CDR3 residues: CAWSPGTGFSYEQYF.

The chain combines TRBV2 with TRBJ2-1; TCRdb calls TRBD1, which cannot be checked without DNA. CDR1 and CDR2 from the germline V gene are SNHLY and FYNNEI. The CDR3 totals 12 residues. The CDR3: CARGGQANEQFF.

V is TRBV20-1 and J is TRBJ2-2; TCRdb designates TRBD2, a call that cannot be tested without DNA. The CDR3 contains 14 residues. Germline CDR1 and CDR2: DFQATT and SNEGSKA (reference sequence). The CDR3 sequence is CSAHLGDESGELFF.

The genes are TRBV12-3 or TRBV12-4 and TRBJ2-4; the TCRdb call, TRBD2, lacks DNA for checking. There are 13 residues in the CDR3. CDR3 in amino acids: CASSSSPRAIQYF.

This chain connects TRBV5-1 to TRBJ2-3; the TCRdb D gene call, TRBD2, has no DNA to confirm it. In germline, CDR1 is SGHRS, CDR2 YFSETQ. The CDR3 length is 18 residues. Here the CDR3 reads CASSLGGLAGKRSDTQYF.

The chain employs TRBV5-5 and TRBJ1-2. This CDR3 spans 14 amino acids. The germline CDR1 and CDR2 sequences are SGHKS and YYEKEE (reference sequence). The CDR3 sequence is CASGPERRLYGYTF.

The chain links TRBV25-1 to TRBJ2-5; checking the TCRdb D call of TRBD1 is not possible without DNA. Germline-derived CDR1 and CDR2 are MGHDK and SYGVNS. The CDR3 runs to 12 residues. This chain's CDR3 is CASGFGGETQYF.

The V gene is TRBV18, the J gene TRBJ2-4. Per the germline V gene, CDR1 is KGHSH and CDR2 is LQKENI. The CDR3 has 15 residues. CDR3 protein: CASSPRGVTQDIQYF. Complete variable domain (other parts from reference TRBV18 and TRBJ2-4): NAGVMQNPRHLVRRRGQEARLRCSPMKGHSHVYWYRQLPEEGLKFMVYLQKENIIDESGMPKERFSAEFPKEGPSILRIQQVVRGDSAAYFCASSPRGVTQDIQYFGAGTRLSVL.

The CDR3 loop reads CASSHSGTGVDEQYF. J is TRBJ2-7 and V is TRBV6-5; TCRdb outputs TRBD1, but without DNA this stays unchecked. Per the germline V gene, CDR1 is MNHEY and CDR2 is SVGAGI. The CDR3 spans 15 residues.

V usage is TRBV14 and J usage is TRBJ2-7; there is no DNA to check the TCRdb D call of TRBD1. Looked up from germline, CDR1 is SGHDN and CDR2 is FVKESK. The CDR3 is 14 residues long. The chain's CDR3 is CASSQVTGYYEQYF.